This T cell receptor beta chain is from a study of blood T cell repertoires in COVID-19. Sequencing used immunoSEQ multiplex PCR; TCRdb keeps in-frame clones, though not all of them. The sample holds hundreds of thousands of clones; roughly 84% are singletons and the top ten take 8.6%. Germline V CDR1 and CDR2: MDHEN, SYDVKM. The V segment lost 3 bases and the J segment 5 bases; nucleotides outside the gene matches: 10. The CDR3 covers 17 residues. The chain joins TRBV28 to TRBJ2-7; the match to TRBD2 covers 13 bases. The material sequenced was peripheral blood. This TCR was sampled from a human donor in a cohort sampled during active COVID-19. CDR3 bases: TGTGCCAGCAGTTTTACTAGCGGGGGGGCCTTCAGGAACGAGCAGTACTTC. It encodes CASSFTSGGAFRNEQYF.